These T cell receptor beta chains were read from a single sample in a study of blood T cell repertoires in COVID-19. Sequenced by immunoSEQ multiplex PCR; TCRdb stores in-frame clones only, minus some. The sample yields fewer than 40,000 clones, more than 85% seen once. Material for sequencing was peripheral blood. The receptor set was obtained from a human donor in a cohort sampled during active COVID-19. Each CDR3 is given with its conserved first and last residue. D genes are given only for firm matches. Size tells how often a clone was seen (once, few, many) or the class of an expanded clone, and some rows leave it out.

TRBD1,TRBV28,TRBJ1-3,NA,CASRTGQGFRNTIYF,TGTGCCAGCAGAACGGGACAGGGGTTTAGAAACACCATATATTTT
NA,TRBV7-9,TRBJ2-7,NA,CASSPGLGQGNEQYF,TGTGCCAGCAGCCCCGGACTAGGACAGGGCAACGAGCAGTACTTC
TRBD2,TRBV6-5,TRBJ2-7,once,CASSYTAGLAVREQYF,TGTGCCAGCAGTTACACCGCGGGACTAGCGGTTCGGGAGCAGTACTTC
TRBD2,TRBV4-2,TRBJ2-7,NA,CASSQHTAGVLNYEQYF,TGTGCCAGCAGCCAACATACGGCGGGAGTTTTAAACTACGAGCAGTACTTC
NA,TRBV15,TRBJ2-1,NA,CATSTLADYDNEQFF,TGTGCCACCAGCACCCTGGCGGACTACGACAATGAGCAGTTCTTC
NA,TRBV3-1/TRBV3-2,TRBJ1-2,NA,CASSQVWDTSKGYTF,TGTGCCAGCAGCCAAGTCTGGGACACAAGCAAAGGCTACACCTTC
NA,TRBV2,TRBJ2-7,once,CASRAQGSGLEQYF,TGTGCCAGCAGGGCCCAGGGCTCGGGACTTGAGCAGTACTTC
NA,TRBV10-1,TRBJ2-1,NA,CASSPGVPSGQQFF,TGCGCCAGCAGTCCAGGGGTCCCCTCCGGACAGCAGTTCTTC
TRBD1,TRBV7-8,TRBJ1-2,NA,CASSLRARGMGYGYTF,TGTGCCAGCAGCTTAAGGGCCAGGGGGATGGGCTATGGCTACACCTTC
TRBD1,TRBV5-1,TRBJ1-5,few,CASSQGTGNQPQHF,TGCGCCAGCAGCCAAGGGACAGGCAATCAGCCCCAGCATTTT
NA,TRBV3-1/TRBV3-2,TRBJ2-3,NA,CASSIALTDTQYF,TGTGCCAGTTCTATAGCGCTCACAGATACGCAGTATTTT
TRBD1,TRBV2,TRBJ1-4,NA,CASSGTGGPNEKLFF,TGTGCCAGCAGTGGGACAGGGGGCCCTAATGAAAAACTGTTTTTT
TRBD2,TRBV3-1/TRBV3-2,TRBJ2-3,NA,CASSQTSGRAVDTQYF,TGTGCCAGCAGCCAGACTAGCGGGAGGGCGGTAGATACGCAGTATTTT
TRBD2,TRBV4-2,TRBJ2-3,few,CASSNLAASTDTQYF,TGTGCCAGCAGCAACCTAGCGGCAAGCACAGATACGCAGTATTTT
TRBD2,TRBV5-8,TRBJ2-7,NA,CASGLADSYEQYF,TGTGCCAGCGGACTAGCGGACTCCTACGAGCAGTACTTC
TRBD2,TRBV7-3,TRBJ2-1,NA,CATSLAGGRNEQFF,TGTGCCACAAGCTTAGCGGGAGGTCGCAATGAGCAGTTCTTC
NA,TRBV11-2,TRBJ2-7,NA,CASSLEGSSSYEQYF,TGTGCCAGCAGCTTAGAGGGTAGCAGCTCCTACGAGCAGTACTTC
NA,TRBV19,TRBJ2-1,NA,CASGTLYNEQFF,TGTGCCAGCGGGACACTTTACAATGAGCAGTTCTTC
TRBD1,TRBV30,TRBJ2-7,NA,CAWRQKPGQGTYEQYF,TGTGCCTGGAGGCAAAAACCGGGACAGGGCACCTACGAGCAGTACTTC
TRBD1,TRBV29-1,TRBJ2-1,few,CSVGDRDRAYNEQFF,TGCAGCGTTGGGGACCGGGACAGGGCCTACAATGAGCAGTTCTTC
NA,TRBV7-2,TRBJ2-1,NA,CASSLMTTRSPNEQFF,TGTGCCAGCAGCTTAATGACAACCAGATCCCCCAATGAGCAGTTCTTC
NA,TRBV18,TRBJ2-7,once,CASSPPAGEVEEQYF,TGTGCCAGCTCACCACCGGCAGGGGAAGTGGAAGAGCAGTACTTC
NA,TRBV12-2,TRBJ2-5,few,CASRSNRGTSDTQETQYF,TGTGCAAGTCGCTCTAATCGCGGGACTAGCGACACGCAAGAGACCCAGTACTTC
TRBD2,TRBV4-2,TRBJ2-5,few,CASSQDPSGEETQYF,TGTGCCAGCAGCCAAGATCCTAGCGGGGAGGAGACCCAGTACTTC
TRBD1,TRBV13,TRBJ2-3,NA,CASMTGGDGGTQYF,TGTGCCAGTATGACAGGGGGCGACGGCGGTACGCAGTATTTT
NA,TRBV7-9,TRBJ2-1,NA,CASSLILAPNNEQFF,TGTGCCAGCAGCTTAATCCTAGCACCTAACAATGAGCAGTTCTTC
NA,TRBV9,TRBJ2-7,NA,CASSASGTTYEQYF,TGTGCCAGCAGCGCAAGCGGGACAACCTACGAGCAGTACTTC
NA,TRBV5-1,TRBJ2-7,NA,CASSLAVTGSTYEQYF,TGCGCCAGCAGCTTGGCCGTAACGGGGAGCACCTACGAGCAGTACTTC
NA,TRBV9,TRBJ1-4,once,CASSRQVGQEKLFF,TGTGCCAGCAGCAGACAGGTTGGACAGGAAAAACTGTTTTTT
TRBD2,TRBV10-1,TRBJ2-7,NA,CASSEAGGRGAEQYF,TGCGCCAGCAGTGAGGCGGGGGGGCGCGGGGCCGAGCAGTACTTC
TRBD1,TRBV5-1,TRBJ1-5,few,CASSWTGTANQPQHF,TGCGCCAGCAGCTGGACCGGGACAGCTAATCAGCCCCAGCATTTT
NA,TRBV7-3,TRBJ2-2,NA,CASRNSGSTGELFF,TGTGCCAGCAGGAATAGCGGAAGTACCGGGGAGCTGTTTTTT
TRBD2,TRBV30,TRBJ2-1,NA,CAWSLTSAYNEQFF,TGTGCCTGGAGTCTGACTAGCGCCTACAATGAGCAGTTCTTC
NA,TRBV12-3/TRBV12-4,TRBJ1-6,NA,CASHAGINSPLHF,TGTGCCAGCCACGCGGGTATTAATTCACCCCTCCACTTT
TRBD1,TRBV7-2,TRBJ1-1,NA,CASSFGTVNTEAFF,TGTGCCAGCAGCTTCGGGACAGTGAACACTGAAGCTTTCTTT
TRBD1,TRBV3-1/TRBV3-2,TRBJ1-6,once,CASSQVSGGYNSPLHF,TGTGCCAGCAGCCAAGTTTCAGGGGGTTATAATTCACCCCTCCACTTT
TRBD1,TRBV7-9,TRBJ2-3,NA,CASSSTGTGRTDTQYF,TGTGCCAGCAGCTCCACTGGGACAGGCCGCACAGATACGCAGTATTTT
NA,TRBV24-1,TRBJ1-1,NA,CATSDSPGGTEAFF,TGTGCCACCAGTGATTCCCCGGGAGGCACTGAAGCTTTCTTT
TRBD2,TRBV7-2,TRBJ2-1,NA,CASSQGLRTNEQFF,TGTGCCAGCAGCCAGGGACTAAGGACCAATGAGCAGTTCTTC
TRBD1,TRBV30,TRBJ2-1,NA,CAWSVGQGFNEQFF,TGTGCCTGGAGTGTGGGACAGGGGTTCAATGAGCAGTTCTTC
NA,TRBV6-6,TRBJ2-1,NA,CASSQSSLSYNEQFF,TGTGCCAGCAGCCAGTCTAGCTTATCCTACAATGAGCAGTTCTTC
NA,TRBV5-5,TRBJ2-7,NA,CASSLAQGGYEQYF,TGTGCCAGCAGCTTGGCCCAGGGGGGCTACGAGCAGTACTTC
NA,TRBV27,TRBJ2-7,NA,CASNPPGDSPGSYEQYF,TGTGCCAGCAATCCCCCGGGGGACTCCCCGGGATCCTACGAGCAGTACTTC
TRBD2,TRBV7-2,TRBJ2-7,NA,CASSLGLAGVAYEQYF,TGTGCCAGCAGCTTAGGCCTAGCGGGAGTGGCCTACGAGCAGTACTTC
TRBD1,TRBV18,TRBJ2-3,NA,CASSPPKGGGTDTQYF,TGTGCCAGCTCACCACCGAAAGGGGGCGGGACAGATACGCAGTATTTT
NA,TRBV30,TRBJ1-2,NA,CAWSTQIRASNYGYTF,TGTGCCTGGAGTACCCAAATTCGCGCTTCTAACTATGGCTACACCTTC
NA,TRBV5-1,TRBJ1-2,few,CASSLGYSYGYTF,TGCGCCAGCAGCTTGGGTTACTCCTATGGCTACACCTTC
TRBD1,TRBV28,TRBJ1-5,few,CASSTTGNNQPQHF,TGTGCCAGCAGTACGACAGGGAACAATCAGCCCCAGCATTTT
NA,TRBV18,TRBJ1-4,NA,CASSTAAEDEKLFF,TGTGCCAGCTCGACGGCGGCGGAGGATGAAAAACTGTTTTTT
NA,TRBV30,TRBJ1-2,NA,CAWRTPGVTNYGYTF,TGTGCCTGGAGGACCCCCGGGGTAACGAACTATGGCTACACCTTC
NA,TRBV6-5,TRBJ2-1,once,CASSSNNEQFF,TGTGCCAGCAGTTCCAACAATGAGCAGTTCTTC
NA,TRBV25-1,TRBJ2-7,NA,CASSASTRERDEQYF,TGTGCCAGCAGTGCCAGCACCCGGGAAAGGGACGAGCAGTACTTC
NA,TRBV18,TRBJ1-2,NA,CASSPTGQGSDGYTF,TGTGCCAGCTCACCAACGGGGCAGGGGTCCGATGGCTACACCTTC
NA,TRBV5-1,TRBJ1-6,once,CASSLDLGENNSPLHF,TGCGCCAGCAGCTTGGACCTCGGGGAGAATAATTCACCCCTCCACTTT